This T cell receptor beta chain was sequenced during a study of cytotoxic CD8 clonotypes in ibrutinib-treated CLL. The study's findings and limits: Public clonotypes proved infrequent, and on treatment they shrank or remained steady. Researchers report that baseline clonality outpaced age-matched healthy donors and tracked circulating CD8+ T-cell counts.

The data were produced by immunoSEQ multiplex PCR, yet TCRdb's version contains in-frame clones alone and is incomplete. The sample gives some 63,000 clones, approximately 90% of which show up once; approximately 3.1% is in the top ten. Details on this clone: What it recognizes is unknown.

From germline, CDR1 is ENHRY and CDR2 SYGVKD. The CDR3 runs to 16 residues. Trimming pared 2 bases from V and 4 bases from J, leaving 17 bases between. Sequenced material: PBMCs, taken after 12 months of ibrutinib treatment. V usage is TRBV10-3 and J usage is TRBJ1-1; D is unresolved. This clonotype was sampled from a human donor with chronic lymphocytic leukemia. The DNA for the CDR3 is TGTGCCATCAGTGAGAAGAAATCCGGGCGAGCCACTGAAGCTTTCTTT. It encodes CAISEKKSGRATEAFF.